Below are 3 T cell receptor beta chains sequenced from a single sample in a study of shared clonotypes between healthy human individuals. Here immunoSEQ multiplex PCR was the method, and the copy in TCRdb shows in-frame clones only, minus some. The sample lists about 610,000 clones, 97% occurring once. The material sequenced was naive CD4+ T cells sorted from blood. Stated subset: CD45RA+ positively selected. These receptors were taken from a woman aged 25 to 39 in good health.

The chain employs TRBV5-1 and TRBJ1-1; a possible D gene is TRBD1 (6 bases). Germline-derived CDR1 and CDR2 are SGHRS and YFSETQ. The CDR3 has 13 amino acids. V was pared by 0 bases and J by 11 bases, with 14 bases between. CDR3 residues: CASSLEHRVSAFF. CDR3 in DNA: TGCGCCAGCAGCTTGGAACACAGGGTCTCTGCTTTCTTT.

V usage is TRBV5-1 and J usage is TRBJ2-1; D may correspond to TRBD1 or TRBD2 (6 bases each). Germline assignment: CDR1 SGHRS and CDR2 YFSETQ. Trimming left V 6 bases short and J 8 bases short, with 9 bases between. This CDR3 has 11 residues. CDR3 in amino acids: CASKEGDEQFF. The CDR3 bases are TGCGCCAGCAAGGAGGGGGATGAGCAGTTCTTC.

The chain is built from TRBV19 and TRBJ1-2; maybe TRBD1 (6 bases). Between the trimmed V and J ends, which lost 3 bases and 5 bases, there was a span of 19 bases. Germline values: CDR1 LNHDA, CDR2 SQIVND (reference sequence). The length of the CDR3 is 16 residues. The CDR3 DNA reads TGTGCCAGTAGTATGGCAGGGGCGGCAACCCAATATGGCTACACCTTC. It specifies CASSMAGAATQYGYTF.